The entry below describes one TCR beta chain. Its matching antigen is unknown. This specimen comes from a study of shared clonotypes between healthy human individuals. Genomic DNA (from each subset) was split evenly across several immunoSEQ plates. A 200 ng quantity of DNA, roughly 32,000 T cell genomes, went into the sorted-subset replicate PCRs. Sequencing used immunoSEQ multiplex PCR; TCRdb keeps in-frame clones, though not all of them. This table has about 2.5 million clones, under 95% appearing once. General study results and limits: It was only blood that was sampled, and tissue repertoires likely differ. Sorted-subset sequencing, rarefaction showed, was incomplete despite large depth.

The CDR3 runs to 14 residues. The V end lost 4 bases, the J end lost 3 bases, and 13 bases lay between the germline ends. Per germline, CDR1 SGDLS and CDR2 YYNGEE. The sequenced sample consisted of naive CD4+ T cells from PBMCs. Subset meaning: CD45RA+ positively selected. This chain connects TRBV9 to TRBJ2-5, with a tentative D call TRBD1 (6 bases). This TCR was sampled from a man younger than 35 in good health. Some clones in this sample may be carry-over from other donors' samples. CDR3 bases: TGTGCCAGCAGCAAAACAGGGTTGGAAGAGACCCAGTACTTC. Its protein is CASSKTGLEETQYF.